Listed here are 19 T cell receptor beta chains from one sample, sequenced in a study of blood T cells in healthy people across ages (dated by TCRdb to about 2015). Receptor libraries were prepared by 5' RACE. The sequencing machine was an Illumina HiSeq 2500. A second PCR of roughly 7 to 12 cycles was performed with a sample-barcoded 5' primer and a J-beta primer mix. TCRdb took the public reads, trimmed them with fastp at Q25, ran MiXCR for clone calling and kept in-frame beta chains. Entries are consolidated by CDR3 protein sequence, retaining the most common genes and DNA. The sample yields over 500,000 distinct CDR3 sequences; about 26% were counted once. Approximately 3.6% of the sample rests with the top ten. In addition, the sample was reused for a study of T cells of mothers and their children.

Sample: blood. These receptors originate from a boy aged 2 to 9 in good health.

The chain has TRBV20-1 and TRBJ2-4; D gene ambiguous. With 1 base removed from V and 4 bases from J, the gap between germline ends came to 8 bases. Looked up from germline, CDR1 is DFQATT and CDR2 is SNEGSKA (reference sequence). This CDR3 is built from 13 residues. The CDR3 sequence is CSARGQEKNIQYF. DNA of the CDR3: TGCAGTGCTAGAGGCCAAGAGAAAAACATTCAGTACTTC.

The chain joins TRBV20-1 to TRBJ2-7; TRBD1 matches at 8 bases. Germline CDR1 reads DFQATT; CDR2 reads SNEGSKA (reference sequence). The CDR3 is made up of 15 amino acids. Losses at the gene ends were 6 bases for V and 7 bases for J; bases not matched to a gene: 17. DNA of the CDR3: TGCAGTGCGTGGGTTGGTAGGACAGGGACTGAGGAGCAGTACTTC. Translated, it gives CSAWVGRTGTEEQYF.

The chain uses TRBV30 and TRBJ1-4; 7 bases align to TRBD1. In germline, CDR1 is GTSNPN, CDR2 SVGIG (reference sequence). The CDR3 is made up of 14 amino acids. V lost 6 bases and J lost 6; bases outside the gene matches: 10. The CDR3 coding sequence is TGTGCCTGCCCTGAACAGGGGAGGGATGAAAAACTGTTTTTT. It translates to CACPEQGRDEKLFF.

This clonotype was observed a few times. The chain employs TRBV20-1 and TRBJ1-4; D is uncertain. This CDR3 has 22 residues. The germline V and J ends were trimmed by 0 bases and 0 bases, with 29 bases remaining between them. The V gene's germline CDR1 is DFQATT and CDR2 SNEGSKA (reference sequence). The CDR3 DNA follows: TGCAGTGCTAGAGATGGTGGGTTGTCGCTTCCCAAGGAGGCGGCAACTAATGAAAAACTGTTTTTT. As protein: CSARDGGLSLPKEAATNEKLFF.

This clonotype was counted ten times or more. Here the CDR3 DNA reads TGTGCCAGGAAGAACTCTGGAAACACCATATATTTT. Amino acids: CARKNSGNTIYF. The chain has TRBV2 and TRBJ1-3; D not certain. The length of the CDR3 is 12 residues. Trimming removed 9 bases at V and 0 bases at J, with 6 bases between. CDR1 is SNHLY and CDR2 is FYNNEI in the germline V gene.

V is TRBV5-1 and J is TRBJ2-2; TRBD2 aligns across 8 bases. Germline CDR1 reads SGHRS; CDR2 reads YFSETQ. CDR3 length: 19 residues. V shed 0 bases, J shed 0 bases, and the junction held 10 bases outside the gene matches. The CDR3 region has the DNA TGCGCCAGCAGCTTGGGAAGCGGGAGAGGTTCACCGAACACCGGGGAGCTGTTTTTT. Translated, it gives CASSLGSGRGSPNTGELFF.

DNA of the CDR3: TGCAGCGTTGAAGGAGATCCTGGGGGCGCTGAAGCTTTCTTT. It is translated as CSVEGDPGGAEAFF. The gene calls are TRBV29-1 and TRBJ1-1; weak D call: TRBD1 (6 bases). The germline gives CDR1 SQVTM, CDR2 ANQGSEA. The CDR3 spans 14 residues. Trimming removed 1 base at V and 6 bases at J, with 15 bases between.

The V and J genes are TRBV6-5 and TRBJ1-1; maybe TRBD1 (6 bases). The ends were cut back, 6 bases at V and 9 bases at J, with 14 bases in the middle. The germline CDR1 and CDR2 sequences are MNHEY and SVGAGI. CDR3 length equals 12 residues. As DNA, the CDR3 is TGTGCCAGCAGACGGGGGGGCAGTCAAGCTTTCTTT. Its protein product is CASRRGGSQAFF.

About this clonotype: The junction departs from germline at one end; a sequencing error may be responsible. The chain carries TRBV24-1 and TRBJ2-6, with 8 bases that match TRBD1. This CDR3 region has 19 residues. CDR1 is KGHDR, CDR2 SFDVKD, per germline. CDR3: CATSDRLSGGFSGANILTF. In DNA, the CDR3 is TGTGCCACCAGTGATCGGTTGTCAGGGGGCTTCTCTGGGGCCAACATCCTGACTTTC.

The genes are TRBV5-6 and TRBJ2-5; D perhaps matches TRBD2 (5 bases). The DNA end favors TRBJ2-7, so the J call may be wrong. The CDR3 extends over 16 amino acids. The germline V gene has CDR1 SGHDT and CDR2 YYEEEE. The CDR3 DNA sequence: TGTGCCAGCAGCTTGGTGAGCGGAGGCCTAACCTACGAGCAGTACTTC. Translated: CASSLVSGGLTYEQYF.

The chain employs TRBV13 and TRBJ2-7, with D perhaps matching TRBD2 (6 bases). CDR1 and CDR2 (germline): PRHDT, FYEKMQ (reference sequence). V was pared by 5 bases and J by 6 bases, with 20 bases between. The CDR3 covers 15 residues. The CDR3 sequence: CASSPSEGGMIEQYF. In DNA, the CDR3 is TGTGCCAGCAGCCCGTCGGAGGGTGGAATGATCGAGCAGTACTTC.

The chain is built from TRBV3-1 and TRBJ2-1; TRBD2 aligns across 8 bases. Trimming took 1 base from V and 7 from J; bases not matched to a gene: 12. Germline CDR1 LGHDT, CDR2 YNNKEL (reference sequence). This CDR3 contains 17 residues. The CDR3 DNA is TGTGCCAGCAGCCAAGCTCGACTAGCGTGGTCTTTGAATGAGCAGTTCTTC. It codes for CASSQARLAWSLNEQFF.

This clonotype was observed a handful of times. This chain connects TRBV7-2 to TRBJ2-5, with D unclear. Trimming shortened V by 2 bases and J by 1 base, and 8 bases separated the two germline ends. CDR3 length: 14 amino acids. CDR1 and CDR2 from the germline V gene are SGHTA and FQGNSA. The DNA for the CDR3 is TGTGCCAGCAGCTTAATTGTCTTCCAAGAGACCCAGTACTTC. It is translated as CASSLIVFQETQYF. The full variable domain, with the rest looked up from reference TRBV7-2 and TRBJ2-5, is GAGVSQSPSNKVTEKGKDVELRCDPISGHTALYWYRQSLGQGLEFLIYFQGNSAPDKSGLPSDRFSAERTGGSVSTLTIQRTQQEDSAVYLCASSLIVFQETQYFGPGTRLLVL.

In DNA form, the CDR3 reads TGTGCCAGCAGCCCAGACAGAGGGGTACATGAAAAACTGTTTTTT. This gives the protein CASSPDRGVHEKLFF. This chain links TRBV7-8 with TRBJ1-4, with D possibly matching TRBD1 (5 bases). V lost 5 bases to trimming and J lost 6 bases, with 16 bases between them. The CDR3 is 15 amino acids. CDR1 and CDR2 (germline): SGHVS, FQNEAQ.

This clonotype was picked up a small number of times. The V and J genes are TRBV20-1 and TRBJ2-7; D is perhaps TRBD1 (5 bases). This CDR3 spans 11 amino acids. V was pared by 7 bases and J by 5 bases, with 12 bases between. The V gene's germline CDR1 is DFQATT and CDR2 SNEGSKA (reference sequence). The DNA of the CDR3 is TGCAGTGGGCCAGAAGGGGACGAGCAGTACTTC. This encodes CSGPEGDEQYF.

This clonotype was detected a few times. The rearrangement links TRBV19 to TRBJ2-1; no reliable D call. This CDR3 has 13 residues. Between the trimmed V and J ends, which lost 4 bases and 10 bases, there was a span of 14 bases. The germline V gene has CDR1 LNHDA and CDR2 SQIVND (reference sequence). The CDR3 sequence: CASSTQTAREQFF. The CDR3 DNA reads as TGTGCCAGTAGTACCCAGACGGCTAGGGAGCAGTTCTTC.

This clonotype was counted between two and nine times. The rearrangement links TRBV6-5 to TRBJ2-1; D is possibly TRBD2 (6 bases). V was cut by 6 bases and J by 4 bases, with 16 bases left in between. Germline V gives CDR1 MNHEY, CDR2 SVGAGI. The CDR3 loop spans 15 amino acids. The CDR3 nucleotides are TGTGCCAGCAGCAATGGGGGGAGTCCTTACAATGAGCAGTTCTTC. It encodes CASSNGGSPYNEQFF.

This chain connects TRBV28 to TRBJ2-7; D ambiguous. Trimming cost V 7 bases and J 3 bases, with 10 bases left between them. The CDR3 is made up of 12 amino acids. The germline V gene has CDR1 MDHEN and CDR2 SYDVKM. The CDR3 bases are TGTGCCAGCAAAGATAGTCGCTACGAGCAGTACTTC. This codes for CASKDSRYEQYF.

This chain links TRBV6-2 or TRBV6-3 with TRBJ2-2; TRBD2 matches 9 bases. Trimming took 5 bases from V and 9 from J; bases not matched to a gene: 4. This CDR3 region has 13 residues. Germline V lookup: CDR1 MNHEY, CDR2 SVGEGT. The DNA of the CDR3 is TGTGCCAGCAGTATGGGACTAGCCCGGGAGCTGTTTTTT. Amino acid sequence: CASSMGLARELFF.